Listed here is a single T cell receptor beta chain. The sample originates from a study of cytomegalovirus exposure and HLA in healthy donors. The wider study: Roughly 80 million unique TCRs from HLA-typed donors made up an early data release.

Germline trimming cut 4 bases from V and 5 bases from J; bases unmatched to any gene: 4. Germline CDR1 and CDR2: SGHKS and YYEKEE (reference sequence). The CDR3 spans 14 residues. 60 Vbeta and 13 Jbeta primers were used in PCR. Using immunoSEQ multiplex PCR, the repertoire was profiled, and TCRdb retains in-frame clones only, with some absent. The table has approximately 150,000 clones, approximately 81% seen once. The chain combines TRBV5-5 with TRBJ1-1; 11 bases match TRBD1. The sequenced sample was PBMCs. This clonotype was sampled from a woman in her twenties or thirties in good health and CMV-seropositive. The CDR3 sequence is CASSADRGLTEAFF. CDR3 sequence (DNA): TGTGCCAGCAGCGCGGACAGGGGGCTTACTGAAGCTTTCTTT.